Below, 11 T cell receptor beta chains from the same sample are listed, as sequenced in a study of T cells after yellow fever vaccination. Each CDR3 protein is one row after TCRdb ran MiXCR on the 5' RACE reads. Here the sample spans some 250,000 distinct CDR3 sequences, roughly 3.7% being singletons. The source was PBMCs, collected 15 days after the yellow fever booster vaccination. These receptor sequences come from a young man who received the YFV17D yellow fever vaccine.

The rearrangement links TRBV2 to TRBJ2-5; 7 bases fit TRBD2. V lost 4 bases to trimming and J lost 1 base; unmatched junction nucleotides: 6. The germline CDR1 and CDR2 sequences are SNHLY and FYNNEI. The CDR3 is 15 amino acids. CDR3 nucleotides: TGTGCCAGCAGTGGACCCCTAGCGGTCCAAGAGACCCAGTACTTC. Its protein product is CASSGPLAVQETQYF.

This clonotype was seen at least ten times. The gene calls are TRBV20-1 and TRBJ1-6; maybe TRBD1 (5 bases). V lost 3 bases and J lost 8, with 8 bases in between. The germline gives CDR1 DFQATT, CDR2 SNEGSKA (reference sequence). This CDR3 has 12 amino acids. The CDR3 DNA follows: TGCAGTGCTAGCGGGGACGATTCACCCCTCCACTTT. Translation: CSASGDDSPLHF.

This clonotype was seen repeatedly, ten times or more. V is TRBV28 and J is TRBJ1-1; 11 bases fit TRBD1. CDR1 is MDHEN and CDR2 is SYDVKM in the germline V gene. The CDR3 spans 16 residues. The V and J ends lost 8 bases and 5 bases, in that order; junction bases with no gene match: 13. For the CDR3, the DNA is TGTGCCAGCGGAAGAGTGTCGGGGACAGGGGGGACTGAAGCTTTCTTT. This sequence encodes CASGRVSGTGGTEAFF.

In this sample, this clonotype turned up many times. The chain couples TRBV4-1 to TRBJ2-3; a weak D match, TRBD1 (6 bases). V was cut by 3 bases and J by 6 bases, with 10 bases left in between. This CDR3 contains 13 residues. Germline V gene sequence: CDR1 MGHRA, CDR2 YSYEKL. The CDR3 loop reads CASSHNRVDTQYF. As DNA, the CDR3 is TGCGCCAGCAGCCATAACAGGGTGGATACGCAGTATTTT.

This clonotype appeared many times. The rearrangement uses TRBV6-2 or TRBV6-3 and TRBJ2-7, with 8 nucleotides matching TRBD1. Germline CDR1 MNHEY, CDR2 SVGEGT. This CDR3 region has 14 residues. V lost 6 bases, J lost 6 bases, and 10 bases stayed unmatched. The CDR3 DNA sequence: TGTGCCAGCAGCCCCTGGACAGGGTTGACCGAGCAGTACTTC. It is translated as CASSPWTGLTEQYF.

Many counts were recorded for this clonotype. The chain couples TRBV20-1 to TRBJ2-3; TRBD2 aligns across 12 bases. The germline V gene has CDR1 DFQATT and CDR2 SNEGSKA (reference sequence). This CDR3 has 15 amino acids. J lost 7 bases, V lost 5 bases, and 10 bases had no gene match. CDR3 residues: CSAPRASGGANTQYF. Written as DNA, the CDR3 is TGCAGTGCTCCTAGAGCTAGCGGGGGGGCCAATACGCAGTATTTT.

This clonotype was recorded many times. For the CDR3, the DNA is TGTGCCAGCAGCCAGCGGGGGGGCCTTTTGAACACTGAAGCTTTCTTT. This codes for CASSQRGGLLNTEAFF. V is TRBV27 and J is TRBJ1-1; D is possibly TRBD1 (6 bases). The CDR3 consists of 16 residues. The V end was cut by 6 bases, the J end by 0 bases, with 17 bases between. CDR1 MNHEY and CDR2 SMNVEV come from the germline V gene (reference sequence).

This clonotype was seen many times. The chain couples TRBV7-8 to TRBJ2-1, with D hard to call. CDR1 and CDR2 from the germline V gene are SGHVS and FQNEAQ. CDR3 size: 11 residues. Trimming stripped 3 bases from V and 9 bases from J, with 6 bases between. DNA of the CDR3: TGTGCCAGCAGCTTTACCTTTGAGCAGTTCTTC. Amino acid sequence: CASSFTFEQFF.

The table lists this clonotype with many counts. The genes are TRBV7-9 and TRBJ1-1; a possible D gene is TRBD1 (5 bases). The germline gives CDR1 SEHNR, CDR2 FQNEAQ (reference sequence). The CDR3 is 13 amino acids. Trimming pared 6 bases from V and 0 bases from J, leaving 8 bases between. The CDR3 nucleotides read TGTGCCAGCAGGGAGGGACTGAACACTGAAGCTTTCTTT. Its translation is CASREGLNTEAFF.

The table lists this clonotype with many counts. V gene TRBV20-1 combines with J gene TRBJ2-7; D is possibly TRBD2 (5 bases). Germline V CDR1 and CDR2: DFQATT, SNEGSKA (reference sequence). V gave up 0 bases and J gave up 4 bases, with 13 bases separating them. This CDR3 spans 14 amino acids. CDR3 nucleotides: TGCAGTGCTAGAGACCGGGGAAAATTGTACGAGCAGTACGTC. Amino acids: CSARDRGKLYEQYV.

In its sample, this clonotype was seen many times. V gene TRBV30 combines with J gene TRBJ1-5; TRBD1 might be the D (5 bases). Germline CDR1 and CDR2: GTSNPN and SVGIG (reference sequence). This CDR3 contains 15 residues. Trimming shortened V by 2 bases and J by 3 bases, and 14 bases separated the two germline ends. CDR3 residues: CAWSLGGTFNQPQHF. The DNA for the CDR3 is TGTGCCTGGAGTCTCGGAGGGACTTTCAATCAGCCCCAGCATTTT.